These T cell receptor beta chains were read from a single sample in a study of graft-versus-host responses after intestinal transplantation. These receptors have no identified antigens. TCRdb's copy holds only in-frame clones and misses some; the assay was immunoSEQ multiplex PCR. The table records 100,000 to 110,000 clones, about 88% of them present only once. The sample in question was unstimulated CD4+ T cells sorted from spleen or lymph node cells, obtained before transplant. The source is a human donor who was the organ donor for an intestinal transplant. Each CDR3 is given with its conserved first and last residue. D genes are given only for firm matches. For some rows the clone size is stated as once, few or many, or as a class when expanded; others skip it.

J gene,clone size,V gene,D gene,CDR3 DNA,CDR3 protein
TRBJ2-3,-,TRBV5-1,TRBD2,TGCGCCAGCAGCTTAAGACGGACTAGCGGGGGAGGAGATACGCAGTATTTT,CASSLRRTSGGGDTQYF
TRBJ1-1,few,TRBV27,-,TGTGCCAGCAGGCGCCGAGGGCCAGGGCCGATGAACACTGAAGCTTTCTTT,CASRRRGPGPMNTEAFF
TRBJ1-5,-,TRBV6-6,-,TGTGCCAGCGTAAGGGACACCTATAGCAATCAGCCCCAGCATTTT,CASVRDTYSNQPQHF
TRBJ2-5,-,TRBV5-1,-,TGCGCCAGCAGCTTGGAGAGAGGAGGGGAGACCCAGTACTTC,CASSLERGGETQYF
TRBJ1-1,-,TRBV19,-,TGTGCCAGTAGTGGTGGTCGTCAGGGGATGAACACTGAAGCTTTCTTT,CASSGGRQGMNTEAFF
TRBJ2-7,-,TRBV5-4,TRBD1,TGTGCCAGCAGCTTGGCCCCCGGGACAGCCTACGAGCAGTACTTC,CASSLAPGTAYEQYF
TRBJ2-3,-,TRBV7-2,TRBD2,TGTGCCAGCAGCCCTCAGCGGGGGATCACAGATACGCAGTATTTT,CASSPQRGITDTQYF
TRBJ2-7,-,TRBV21-1,-,TGTGCCAGCAATTCGGGACAGCTGTTCTCCTACGAGCAGTACTTC,CASNSGQLFSYEQYF
TRBJ1-1,-,TRBV5-1,-,TGCGCCAGCAGCACCCAGACAGGCTGGAACACTGAAGCTTTCTTT,CASSTQTGWNTEAFF
TRBJ1-2,-,TRBV5-6,TRBD1,TGTGCCAGCAGCTTGGGGACAGGGATAGCTAACTATGGCTACACCTTC,CASSLGTGIANYGYTF
TRBJ2-7,-,TRBV21-1,-,TGTGCCAGCTTCCGGACAGGGGAGCTCCACGAGCAGTACTTC,CASFRTGELHEQYF
TRBJ1-3,-,TRBV6-1,TRBD1,TGTGCCAGCAGTGGACAGACAGGGGCCCTAAACACCATATATTTT,CASSGQTGALNTIYF
TRBJ2-5,-,TRBV6-6,-,TGTGCCAGCAGACCCCGAGAAGGTCAAGAGACCCAGTACTTC,CASRPREGQETQYF
TRBJ2-7,-,TRBV19,TRBD2,TGTGCCAGTAGTATAGGGGCTAGCGGGGGTTACTACGAGCAGTACTTC,CASSIGASGGYYEQYF
TRBJ2-2,-,TRBV2,TRBD2,TGTGCCACCAGACTAGCGGGGGGTGGGAACACCGGGGAGCTGTTTTTT,CATRLAGGGNTGELFF
TRBJ1-1,-,TRBV30,-,TGTGCCTGGGGGGTAATGATGAACACTGAAGCTTTCTTT,CAWGVMMNTEAFF
TRBJ1-1,-,TRBV10-1,TRBD1,TGCGCCAGCAGTGAGAGTTCAGGGGGGACTGAAGCTTTCTTT,CASSESSGGTEAFF
TRBJ2-7,-,TRBV28,TRBD2,TGTGCCAGCAGTCCCCGGGACTACTCCTACGAGCAGTACTTC,CASSPRDYSYEQYF
TRBJ1-2,-,TRBV5-8,-,TGTGCCAGCAGCTTGTTGGGGAGCTACGGCTACACCTTC,CASSLLGSYGYTF
TRBJ2-3,-,TRBV2,-,TGTGCCAGCAGTGGGGGAGGCAGCGAACCCAGCACAGATACGCAGTATTTT,CASSGGGSEPSTDTQYF
TRBJ1-5,-,TRBV28,-,TGTGCCAGCAGTTTACCCGGATTGGTAAATCAGCCCCAGCATTTT,CASSLPGLVNQPQHF
TRBJ2-3,-,TRBV18,-,TGTGCCAGCTCGCCCTCGACTCTACGGGATACGCAGTATTTT,CASSPSTLRDTQYF
TRBJ1-5,-,TRBV7-8,-,TGTGCCAGCAGCTTAGCAGGGGACGGCGCTCAGCCCCAGCATTTT,CASSLAGDGAQPQHF
TRBJ1-1,-,TRBV27,-,TGTGCCAGCAGAATAAGACTCCTAGGAGTTTTAGCGACTGAAGCTTTCTTT,CASRIRLLGVLATEAFF
TRBJ1-2,-,TRBV6-5,-,TGTGCCAGCAGACGGGACAACCTATATGGCTACACCTTC,CASRRDNLYGYTF
TRBJ2-4,-,TRBV9,TRBD2,TGTGCCAGCAGCCCCGAGGGACTAGCGGGGGCCACTCTAATAGCCAAAAACATTCAGTACTTC,CASSPEGLAGATLIAKNIQYF
TRBJ2-1,medium-sized,TRBV18,TRBD2,TGTGCCAGCTCACCATCTCTAGCGGGGGTTTCCAATGAGCAGTTCTTC,CASSPSLAGVSNEQFF
TRBJ2-6,-,TRBV30,-,TGTGCCTGGAGTGACCTCTCTGGGGCCAACGTCCTGACTTTC,CAWSDLSGANVLTF
TRBJ2-7,-,TRBV6-5,TRBD2,TGTGCCAGCAGTTACCCTCACTCGACTAGCGGGTACGAGCAGTACTTC,CASSYPHSTSGYEQYF
TRBJ2-1,-,TRBV14,-,TGTGCCAGCAGAGGGGACACTTTTTTCTCCTACAATGAGCAGTTCTTC,CASRGDTFFSYNEQFF
TRBJ1-5,once,TRBV30,-,TGTGCCTGGAGTGTGAAGGGCAATCAGCCCCAGCATTTT,CAWSVKGNQPQHF
TRBJ1-2,-,TRBV11-2,-,TGTGCCAGCAGCGCCGGTTCGGGAGTCTATGGCTACACCTTC,CASSAGSGVYGYTF
TRBJ2-1,-,TRBV5-1,-,TGCGCCAGCAGCGCCCTGGACAGAGCGAATGAGCAGTTCTTC,CASSALDRANEQFF
TRBJ1-6,few,TRBV19,-,TGTGCCAGTAGTTGGTCTCCAGGGAGGGATAATTCACCCCTCCACTTT,CASSWSPGRDNSPLHF
TRBJ1-3,-,TRBV5-7,-,TGTGCCAGCAGCTTCGGAGCCAACTCTGGAAACACCATATATTTT,CASSFGANSGNTIYF
TRBJ1-1,-,TRBV5-6,-,TGTGCCAGCAGCTGGAACACTGAAGCTTTCTTT,CASSWNTEAFF
TRBJ1-2,-,TRBV10-3,-,TGTGCCATCAGTGTAGCAGCTTATGGCTACACCTTC,CAISVAAYGYTF
TRBJ2-3,-,TRBV6-4,TRBD2,TGTGCCAGCAGTGCCGGGACTAGCGCCACAGATACGCAGTATTTT,CASSAGTSATDTQYF
TRBJ2-3,-,TRBV11-3,-,TGTGCCAGCAGCTTAGATAGGACTCTACCGCAGCAGTATTTT,CASSLDRTLPQQYF
TRBJ2-7,once,TRBV7-2,TRBD1,TGTGCCAGCAGCTTAGAACAGGGGGGTGGGTACGAGCAGTACTTC,CASSLEQGGGYEQYF